The clone carrying this T cell receptor (beta chain) was seen a handful of times. The antigen remains undetermined. The sample originates from a study of beta chain features in type 1 diabetes. Findings and caveats of the study: Insertions at VDJ junctions were less frequent in type 1 diabetes patients. These patients also deleted more nucleotides at the same junctions. Researchers report that Type 1 diabetes patients had moderately but significantly shorter TCRB CDR3s across all four CD4+ subsets.

The entirety of the isolated RNA underwent reverse transcription, so expressed TCRB transcripts were sequenced. Sequencing was performed with immunoSEQ multiplex PCR; in TCRdb, only in-frame clones are kept and a portion is missing. Found here are more than 250,000 clones, 14% of them singletons; the top ten hold 0.017%. This CDR3 spans 16 amino acids. Germline V CDR1 and CDR2: SGHRS, YFSETQ. V shed 0 bases and J 7 bases; nucleotides not matched to a gene: 3. This chain links TRBV5-1 with TRBJ2-1; 14 bases are shared with TRBD2. The sequenced sample consisted of naive CD4+ T cells from blood. The origin of this receptor is a man aged 25-40 years with type 1 diabetes. The CDR3 DNA follows: TGCGCCAGCAGCTTGGGACTAGCGGGAGGGGCTAATGAGCAGTTCTTC. Its translation is CASSLGLAGGANEQFF.